Listed below are T cell receptor beta chains from one sample, sequenced in a study of identifying expanded T cells in peripheral blood. The data were produced by immunoSEQ multiplex PCR, yet TCRdb's version contains in-frame clones alone and is incomplete. The top ten hold around 18% of the sample, which has some 81,000 clones, 84% seen once. The sequenced material came from blood. All receptors derive from a person between 18 and 75 years old in good health. CDR3s include the opening cysteine and the closing phenylalanine or tryptophan. D genes are given only for firm matches. Expanded clones get a size class; other rows say once, few or many, or leave the size out.

TRBV7-9	TRBJ2-1	-	few	TGTGCCAGCAGCTCCAACGAGATGGGAGCGTTAGGCAATGAGCAGTTCTTC	CASSSNEMGALGNEQFF
TRBV27	TRBJ2-1	TRBD1	-	TGTGCCAGCAGTTTATCGGGGACAGGGTTCGATGAGCAGTTCTTC	CASSLSGTGFDEQFF
TRBV11-3	TRBJ2-3	TRBD2	-	TGTGCCAGCAGCTTAGGTTTAAGCGGGAGTAGCACAGATACGCAGTATTTT	CASSLGLSGSSTDTQYF
TRBV27	TRBJ2-2	TRBD1	-	TGTGCCAGCAAAAAGGGGGCTGGCACCGGGGAGCTGTTTTTT	CASKKGAGTGELFF
TRBV7-2	TRBJ2-3	TRBD2	-	TGTGCCAGCAGCCGAAATGGGGGGACTACCTCAGATACGCAGTATTTT	CASSRNGGTTSDTQYF
TRBV7-9	TRBJ1-4	-	-	TGTGCCAGCAGCTTCGGGACGGCAGATAATGAAAAACTGTTTTTT	CASSFGTADNEKLFF
TRBV7-2	TRBJ1-5	-	-	TGTGCCAGCAGCTTAGCGTCAGGGGTTGCTCAGCCCCAGCATTTT	CASSLASGVAQPQHF
TRBV25-1	TRBJ2-5	TRBD2	-	TGTGCCAGCAGTTCCCCGACTAGCGGGAGTGGTGAGACCCAGTACTTC	CASSSPTSGSGETQYF
TRBV7-8	TRBJ2-7	TRBD1	-	TGTGCCAGCAGCTCCAGTCAACAGGGGGCGCGACACGGCTACGAGCAGTACTTC	CASSSSQQGARHGYEQYF
TRBV6-5	TRBJ2-5	-	-	TGTGCCAGCAGTTACTCGCCTAAAGAGACCCAGTACTTC	CASSYSPKETQYF
TRBV7-2	TRBJ2-2	TRBD2	-	TGTGCCAGCAGCCTACTAGCGGGAGAAGGGACCGGGGAGCTGTTTTTT	CASSLLAGEGTGELFF
TRBV11-2	TRBJ2-7	-	-	TGTGCCAGCAGCTTAGATAGCGCGGTCTACGAGCAGTACTTC	CASSLDSAVYEQYF
TRBV6-5	TRBJ2-5	TRBD1	few	TGTGCCAGCAGTCTCGGGACAGGGATTAGGGAGACCCAGTACTTC	CASSLGTGIRETQYF
TRBV28	TRBJ1-2	TRBD1	-	TGTGCCAGCAGTTTTTTTAGGGACAGTTACTATGGCTACACCTTC	CASSFFRDSYYGYTF
TRBV28	TRBJ1-5	-	-	TGTGCCAGCAGTTTCACGGGGAATCAGCCCCAGCATTTT	CASSFTGNQPQHF
TRBV28	TRBJ1-5	-	few	TGTGCCAGCAGTTTACCTTTGAGCAATCAGCCCCAGCATTTT	CASSLPLSNQPQHF
TRBV5-5	TRBJ2-1	TRBD1	-	TGTGCCAGCAGCTTATCCGGGACAGGGGGCTATGAGCAGTTCTTC	CASSLSGTGGYEQFF
TRBV7-8	TRBJ2-5	-	-	TGTGCCAGCAGCTTTCAAGAGACCCAGTACTTC	CASSFQETQYF
TRBV6-6	TRBJ2-7	-	few	TGTGCCAGCAGTAGGGGGTCGCGGGAGACGGGCGAGCAGTACTTC	CASSRGSRETGEQYF
TRBV9	TRBJ2-3	-	-	TGTGCCAGCAGCCCCAGGACTGAGCCCCTTTGGGATACGCAGTATTTT	CASSPRTEPLWDTQYF
TRBV2	TRBJ2-7	-	-	TGTGCCAGCAAGCAGGGGTACGAGCAGTACTTC	CASKQGYEQYF
TRBV19	TRBJ2-1	TRBD1	few	TGTGCCAGTAGGTTAACAGGGGATCCAACCTACAATGAGCAGTTCTTC	CASRLTGDPTYNEQFF